Detailed here is one TCR beta chain. The sample is drawn from a study of technical replicates of blood from several donors. Libraries were prepared by immunoSEQ multiplex PCR; TCRdb keeps only in-frame clonotypes and omits some of them. The sample records about 60,000 clones, 75% to 90% being singletons. With 3 bases removed from V and 4 bases from J, the gap between germline ends came to 12 bases. The germline gives CDR1 LNHNV, CDR2 YYDKDF (reference sequence). The CDR3 consists of 15 residues. This TCR derives from a human donor in good health. Some clones in this sample may be carry-over from other donors' samples. The gene calls are TRBV15 and TRBJ1-4, with D possibly matching TRBD1 (5 bases). The sequencing input was PBMCs. CDR3 DNA sequence: TGTGCCACCAGCAGTGTGGGGCATGATAATGAAAAACTGTTTTTT. The encoded protein is CATSSVGHDNEKLFF.